This T cell receptor (beta chain) was captured by sequencing in a study of T-cell memory formation after mild COVID-19. Turning to this clonotype: Its antigen is unknown.

Study observations and caveats: The main location of contracting CD4+ clones was CM and EM, and that of contracting CD8+ clones was EMRA. Some clones that responded were present in memory (sampled pre-infection), which suggests cross-reactive memory joined.

With 7 bases clipped from V and 7 bases from J, the junction kept 10 bases outside the gene matches. Germline V gene lookup returns CDR1 LGHNA and CDR2 YNFKEQ. The CDR3 covers 14 residues. TCRdb called the 5' RACE reads again in MiXCR, with one record for every CDR3 protein. The profile shows approximately 500,000 distinct CDR3 sequences, around a quarter of them singletons. The sample taken for sequencing was PBMCs or a T cell subset sorted from them (not recorded which). The sequence derives from an adult woman who had mild COVID-19 (a few samples of this study predate the infection). Cell type and time point are not known. The chain recombines TRBV4-2 with TRBJ2-5, with 9 bases matching TRBD2. CDR3 sequence reads: CASTSERGATTQYF. The CDR3 nucleotides are TGTGCCAGCACCTCAGAGCGGGGGGCGACGACCCAGTACTTC.